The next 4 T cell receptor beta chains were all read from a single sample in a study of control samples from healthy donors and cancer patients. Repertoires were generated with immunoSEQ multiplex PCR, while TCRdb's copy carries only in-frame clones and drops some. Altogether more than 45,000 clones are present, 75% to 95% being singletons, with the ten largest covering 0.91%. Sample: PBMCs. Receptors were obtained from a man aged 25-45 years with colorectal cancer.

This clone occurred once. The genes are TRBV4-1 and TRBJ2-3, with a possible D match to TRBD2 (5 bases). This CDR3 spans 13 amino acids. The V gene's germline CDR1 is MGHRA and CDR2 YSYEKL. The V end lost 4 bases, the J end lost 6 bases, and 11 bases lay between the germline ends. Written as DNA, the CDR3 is TGCGCCAGCAGCCTCACTACGGGGGATACGCAGTATTTT. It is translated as CASSLTTGDTQYF.

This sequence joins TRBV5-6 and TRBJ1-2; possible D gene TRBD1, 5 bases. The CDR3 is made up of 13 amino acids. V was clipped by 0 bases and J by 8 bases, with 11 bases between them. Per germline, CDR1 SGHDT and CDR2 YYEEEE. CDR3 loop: CASSLGGNDGYTF. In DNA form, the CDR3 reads TGTGCCAGCAGCTTGGGGGGGAACGACGGCTACACCTTC.

The CDR3 region is CASSPDRSTDTQYF. As DNA, the CDR3 is TGTGCCAGCAGTCCTGACAGAAGCACAGATACGCAGTATTTT. The chain carries TRBV7-2 and TRBJ2-3, with D perhaps matching TRBD1 (5 bases). Germline CDR1 SGHTA, CDR2 FQGNSA. CDR3 length equals 14 residues. The V and J ends lost 6 bases and 0 bases respectively, with 10 bases between them. Complete variable domain (other parts from reference TRBV7-2 and TRBJ2-3): GAGVSQSPSNKVTEKGKDVELRCDPISGHTALYWYRQSLGQGLEFLIYFQGNSAPDKSGLPSDRFSAERTGGSVSTLTIQRTQQEDSAVYLCASSPDRSTDTQYFGPGTRLTVL.

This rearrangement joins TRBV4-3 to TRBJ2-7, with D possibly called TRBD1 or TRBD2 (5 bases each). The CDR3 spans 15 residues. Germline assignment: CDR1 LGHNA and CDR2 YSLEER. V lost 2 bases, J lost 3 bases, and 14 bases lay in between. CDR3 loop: CASSQRETAFYEQYF. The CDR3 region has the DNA TGCGCCAGCAGCCAAAGGGAGACAGCCTTCTACGAGCAGTACTTC.